The table lists the clone carrying this T cell receptor beta chain with a count of one. The sequenced template was cDNA made from the entire isolated RNA. Repertoires were generated with immunoSEQ multiplex PCR, while TCRdb's copy carries only in-frame clones and drops some. The data hold fewer than 500,000 clones, with around 14% observed a single time. The sample is drawn from a study of beta chain features in type 1 diabetes. This CDR3 comprises 11 residues. The germline gives CDR1 MNHEY, CDR2 SVGAGI. Trimming pared 6 bases from V and 12 bases from J, leaving 14 bases between. The clonotype comes from a man aged 30 to 45 in good health. The sample consisted of naive CD4+ T cells from blood. The chain uses TRBV6-5 and TRBJ1-2; TRBD1 might be the D (6 bases). CDR3 in amino acids: CASRSRGRDTF. For the CDR3, the DNA is TGTGCCAGCAGGTCCAGGGGAAGGGACACCTTC.